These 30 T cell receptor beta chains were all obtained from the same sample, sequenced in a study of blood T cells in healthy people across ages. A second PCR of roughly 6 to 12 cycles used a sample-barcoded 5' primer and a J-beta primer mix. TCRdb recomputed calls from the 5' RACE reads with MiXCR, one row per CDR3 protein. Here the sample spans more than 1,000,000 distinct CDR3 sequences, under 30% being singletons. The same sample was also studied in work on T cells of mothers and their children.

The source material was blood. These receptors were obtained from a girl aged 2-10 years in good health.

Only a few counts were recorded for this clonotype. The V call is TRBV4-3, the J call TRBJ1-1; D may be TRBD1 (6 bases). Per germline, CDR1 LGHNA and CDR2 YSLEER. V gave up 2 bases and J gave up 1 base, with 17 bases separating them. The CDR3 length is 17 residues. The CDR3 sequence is CASSQRLVGQPNTEAFF. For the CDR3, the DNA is TGCGCCAGCAGCCAAAGATTAGTTGGACAGCCGAACACTGAAGCTTTCTTT.

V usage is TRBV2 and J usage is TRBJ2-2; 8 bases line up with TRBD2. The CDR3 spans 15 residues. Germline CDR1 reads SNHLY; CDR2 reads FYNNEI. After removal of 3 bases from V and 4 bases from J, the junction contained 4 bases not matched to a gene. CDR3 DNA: TGTGCCAGCAGTGAGGGACTAGAGCGCACCGGGGAGCTGTTTTTT. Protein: CASSEGLERTGELFF.

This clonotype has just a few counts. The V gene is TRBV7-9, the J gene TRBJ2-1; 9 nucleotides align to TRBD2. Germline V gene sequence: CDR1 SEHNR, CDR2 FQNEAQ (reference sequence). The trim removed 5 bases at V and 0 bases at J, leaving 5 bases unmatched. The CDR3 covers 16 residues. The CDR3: CASSVSGGFSYNEQFF. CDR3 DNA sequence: TGTGCCAGCAGCGTTAGCGGGGGCTTCTCCTACAATGAGCAGTTCTTC. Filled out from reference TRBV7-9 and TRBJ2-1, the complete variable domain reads DTGVSQNPRHKITKRGQNVTFRCDPISEHNRLYWYRQTLGQGPEFLTYFQNEAQLEKSRLLSDRFSAERPKGSFSTLEIQRTEQGDSAMYLCASSVSGGFSYNEQFFGPGTRLTVL.

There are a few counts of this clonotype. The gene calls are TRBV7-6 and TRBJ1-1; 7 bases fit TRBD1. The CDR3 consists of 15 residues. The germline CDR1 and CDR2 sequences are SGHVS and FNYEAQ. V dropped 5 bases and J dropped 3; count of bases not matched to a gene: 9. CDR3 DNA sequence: TGTGCCAGCAGCAGAAGACAGGGCCGAGACACTGAAGCTTTCTTT. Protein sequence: CASSRRQGRDTEAFF.

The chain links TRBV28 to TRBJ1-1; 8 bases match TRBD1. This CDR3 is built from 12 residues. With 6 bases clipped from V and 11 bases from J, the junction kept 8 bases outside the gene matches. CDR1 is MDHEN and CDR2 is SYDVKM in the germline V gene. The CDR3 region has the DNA TGTGCCAGCAGCTTACGGACAGGGCGGGCTTTCTTT. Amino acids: CASSLRTGRAFF.

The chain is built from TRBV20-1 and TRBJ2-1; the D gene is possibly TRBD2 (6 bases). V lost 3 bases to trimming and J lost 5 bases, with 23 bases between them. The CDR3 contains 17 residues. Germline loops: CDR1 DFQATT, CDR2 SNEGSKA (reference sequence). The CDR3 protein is CSASMVDTAGKNNEQFF. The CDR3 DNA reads TGCAGTGCTAGTATGGTCGACACGGCGGGGAAGAACAATGAGCAGTTCTTC.

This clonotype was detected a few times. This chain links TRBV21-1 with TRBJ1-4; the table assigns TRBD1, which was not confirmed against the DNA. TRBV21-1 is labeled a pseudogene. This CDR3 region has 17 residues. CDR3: CASSPQDDRAMKEKLFF. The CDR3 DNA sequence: TGTGCCAGCAGCCCCCAAGATGACAGGGCGATGAAGGAAAAACTGTTTTTT.

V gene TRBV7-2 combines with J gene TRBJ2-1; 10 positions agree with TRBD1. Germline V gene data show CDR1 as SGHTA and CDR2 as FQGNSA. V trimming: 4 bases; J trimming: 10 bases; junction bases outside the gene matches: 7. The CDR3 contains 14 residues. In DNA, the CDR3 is TGTGCCAGCAGCTGGAGACAGGGGGCTCGGGAGCAGTTCTTC. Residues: CASSWRQGAREQFF.

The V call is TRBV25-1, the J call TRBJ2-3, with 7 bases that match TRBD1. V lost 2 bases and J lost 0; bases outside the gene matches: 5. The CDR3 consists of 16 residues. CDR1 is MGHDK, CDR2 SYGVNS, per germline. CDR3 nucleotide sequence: TGTGCCAGCAGTGAAGGACAGGTGACTAGCACAGATACGCAGTATTTT. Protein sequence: CASSEGQVTSTDTQYF.

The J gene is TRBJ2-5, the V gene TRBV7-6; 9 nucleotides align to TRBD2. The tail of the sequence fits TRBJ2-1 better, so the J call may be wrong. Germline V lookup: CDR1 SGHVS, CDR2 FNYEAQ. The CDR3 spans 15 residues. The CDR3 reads CASSLSPGLAHEQFF. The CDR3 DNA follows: TGTGCCAGCAGCTTATCCCCGGGACTAGCTCATGAGCAGTTCTTC.

CDR3 coding DNA: TGCAGCGTTGAATGGGAATCTGGAAACACCATATATTTT. The encoded protein is CSVEWESGNTIYF. The rearrangement uses TRBV29-1 and TRBJ1-3, with D hard to call. The CDR3 loop spans 13 amino acids. Trimming cost V 2 bases and J 1 base, with 6 bases left between them. CDR1 is SQVTM, CDR2 ANQGSEA, per germline.

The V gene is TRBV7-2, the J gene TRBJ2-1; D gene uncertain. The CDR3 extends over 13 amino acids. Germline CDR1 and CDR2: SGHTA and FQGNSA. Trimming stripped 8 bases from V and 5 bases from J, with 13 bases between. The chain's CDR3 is CASGYGLHNEQFF. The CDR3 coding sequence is TGTGCCAGCGGCTACGGGCTCCACAATGAGCAGTTCTTC.

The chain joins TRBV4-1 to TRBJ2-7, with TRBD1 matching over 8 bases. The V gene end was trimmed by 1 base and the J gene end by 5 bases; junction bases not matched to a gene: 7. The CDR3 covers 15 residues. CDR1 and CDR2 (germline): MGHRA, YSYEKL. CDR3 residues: CASSQGIQGANEQYF. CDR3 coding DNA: TGCGCCAGCAGCCAAGGAATTCAGGGGGCCAACGAGCAGTACTTC.

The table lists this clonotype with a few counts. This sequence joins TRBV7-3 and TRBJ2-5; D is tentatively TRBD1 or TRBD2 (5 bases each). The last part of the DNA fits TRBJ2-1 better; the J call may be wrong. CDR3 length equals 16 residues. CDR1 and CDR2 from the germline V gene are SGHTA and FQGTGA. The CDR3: CASSLTFGASRGEQFF. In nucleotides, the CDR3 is TGTGCCAGCAGCTTAACGTTCGGGGCGAGCCGGGGTGAGCAGTTCTTC.

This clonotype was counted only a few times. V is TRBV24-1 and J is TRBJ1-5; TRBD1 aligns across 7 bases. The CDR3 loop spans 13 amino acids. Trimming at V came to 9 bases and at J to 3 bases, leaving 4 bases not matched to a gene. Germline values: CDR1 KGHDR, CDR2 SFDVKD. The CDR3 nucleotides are TGTGCCACCTGGGACAGTTTCAATCAGCCCCAGCATTTT. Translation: CATWDSFNQPQHF.

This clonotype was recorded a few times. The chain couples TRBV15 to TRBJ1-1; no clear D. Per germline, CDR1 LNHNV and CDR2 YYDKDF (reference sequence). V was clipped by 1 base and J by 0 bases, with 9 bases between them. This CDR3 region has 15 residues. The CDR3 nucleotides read TGTGCCACCAGCAGAGTTGGGATTATGAACACTGAAGCTTTCTTT. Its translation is CATSRVGIMNTEAFF.

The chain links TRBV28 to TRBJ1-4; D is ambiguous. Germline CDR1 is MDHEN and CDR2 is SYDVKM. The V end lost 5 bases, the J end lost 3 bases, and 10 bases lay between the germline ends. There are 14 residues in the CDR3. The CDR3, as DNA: TGTGCCAGCAGTCCCGAGATCGCTAATGAAAAACTGTTTTTT. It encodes CASSPEIANEKLFF.

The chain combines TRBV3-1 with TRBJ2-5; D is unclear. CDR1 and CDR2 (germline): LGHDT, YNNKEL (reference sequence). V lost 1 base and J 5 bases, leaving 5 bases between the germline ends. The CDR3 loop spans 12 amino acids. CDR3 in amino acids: CASSQVLETQYF. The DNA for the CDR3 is TGTGCCAGCAGCCAAGTGCTGGAGACCCAGTACTTC.

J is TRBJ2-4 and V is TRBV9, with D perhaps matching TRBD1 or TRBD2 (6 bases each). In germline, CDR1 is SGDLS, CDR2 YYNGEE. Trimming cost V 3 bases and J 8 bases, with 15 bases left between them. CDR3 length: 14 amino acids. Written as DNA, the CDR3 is TGTGCCAGCAGCGGCAGTGGGGGGCCAGACATTCAGTACTTC. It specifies CASSGSGGPDIQYF.

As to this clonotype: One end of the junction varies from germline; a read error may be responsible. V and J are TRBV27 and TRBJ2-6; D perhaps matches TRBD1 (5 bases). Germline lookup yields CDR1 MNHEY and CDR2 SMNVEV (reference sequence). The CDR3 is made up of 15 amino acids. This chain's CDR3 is CASSLRFVGANVPTF. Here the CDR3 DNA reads TGTGCCAGCAGTTTGCGGTTTGTTGGGGCCAACGTCCCGACTTTC.

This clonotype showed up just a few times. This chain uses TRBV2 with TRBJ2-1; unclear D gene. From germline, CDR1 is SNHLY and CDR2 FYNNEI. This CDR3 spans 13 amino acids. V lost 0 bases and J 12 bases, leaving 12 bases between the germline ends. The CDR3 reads CASSEAQTTGQFF. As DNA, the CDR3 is TGTGCCAGCAGTGAAGCGCAGACAACGGGGCAGTTCTTC.

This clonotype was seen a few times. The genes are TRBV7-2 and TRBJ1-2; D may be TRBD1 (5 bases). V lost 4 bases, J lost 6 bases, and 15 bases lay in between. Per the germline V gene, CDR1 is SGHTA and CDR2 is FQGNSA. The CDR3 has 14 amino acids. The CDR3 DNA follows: TGTGCCAGCAGCTCGGGGCGGGGTGAAGATGGCTACACCTTC. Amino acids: CASSSGRGEDGYTF. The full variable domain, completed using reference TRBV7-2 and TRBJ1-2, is GAGVSQSPSNKVTEKGKDVELRCDPISGHTALYWYRQSLGQGLEFLIYFQGNSAPDKSGLPSDRFSAERTGGSVSTLTIQRTQQEDSAVYLCASSSGRGEDGYTFGSGTRLTVV.

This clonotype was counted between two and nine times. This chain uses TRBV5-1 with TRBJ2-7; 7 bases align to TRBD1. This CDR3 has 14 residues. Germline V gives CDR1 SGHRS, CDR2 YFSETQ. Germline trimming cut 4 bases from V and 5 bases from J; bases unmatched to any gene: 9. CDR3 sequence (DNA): TGCGCCAGCAGCCCTCGGGACAGTGGAAACGAGCAGTACTTC. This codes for CASSPRDSGNEQYF.

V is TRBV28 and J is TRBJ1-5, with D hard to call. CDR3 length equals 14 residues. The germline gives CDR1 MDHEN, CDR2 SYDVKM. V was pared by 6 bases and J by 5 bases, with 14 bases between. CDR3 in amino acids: CASSTANFYQPQHF. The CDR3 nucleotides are TGTGCCAGCAGCACAGCGAACTTCTATCAGCCCCAGCATTTT.

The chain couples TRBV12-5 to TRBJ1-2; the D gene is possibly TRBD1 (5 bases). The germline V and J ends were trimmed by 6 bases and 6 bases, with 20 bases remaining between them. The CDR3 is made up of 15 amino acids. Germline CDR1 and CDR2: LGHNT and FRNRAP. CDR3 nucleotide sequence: TGTGCTAGTGGCCTCCTTCAGGGAGGATCAAATGGCTACACCTTC. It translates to CASGLLQGGSNGYTF.

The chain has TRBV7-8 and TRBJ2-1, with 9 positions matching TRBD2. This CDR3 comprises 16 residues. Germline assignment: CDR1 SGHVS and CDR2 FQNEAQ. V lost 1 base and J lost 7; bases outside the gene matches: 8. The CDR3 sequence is CASSLEGGGALNEQFF. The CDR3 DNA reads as TGTGCCAGCAGCTTAGAGGGCGGGGGGGCTTTGAATGAGCAGTTCTTC.

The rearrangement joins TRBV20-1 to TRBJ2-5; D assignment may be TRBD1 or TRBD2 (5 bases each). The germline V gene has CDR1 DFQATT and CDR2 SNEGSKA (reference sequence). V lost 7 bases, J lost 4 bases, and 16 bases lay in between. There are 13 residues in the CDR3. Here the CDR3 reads CSVGDGGGETQYF. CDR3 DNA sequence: TGCAGTGTAGGGGACGGAGGTGGAGAGACCCAGTACTTC.

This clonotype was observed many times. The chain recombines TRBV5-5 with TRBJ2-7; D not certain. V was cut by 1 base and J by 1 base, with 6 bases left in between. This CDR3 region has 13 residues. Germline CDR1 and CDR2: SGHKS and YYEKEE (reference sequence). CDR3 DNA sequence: TGTGCCAGCAGCTTGACAGCTTCCTACGAGCAGTACTTC. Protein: CASSLTASYEQYF.

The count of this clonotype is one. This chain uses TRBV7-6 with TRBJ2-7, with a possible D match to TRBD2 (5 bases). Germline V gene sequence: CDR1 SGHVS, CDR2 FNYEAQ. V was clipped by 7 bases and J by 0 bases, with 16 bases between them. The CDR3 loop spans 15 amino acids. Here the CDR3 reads CASTAGPGSSYEQYF. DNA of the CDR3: TGTGCCAGCACCGCGGGCCCGGGGAGCTCCTACGAGCAGTACTTC.

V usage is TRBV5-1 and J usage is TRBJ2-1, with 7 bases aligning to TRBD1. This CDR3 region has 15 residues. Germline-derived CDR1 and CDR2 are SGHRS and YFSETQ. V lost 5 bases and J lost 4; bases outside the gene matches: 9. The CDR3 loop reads CASSFRDRRYNEQFF. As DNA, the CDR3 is TGCGCCAGCAGTTTTAGGGACAGAAGATACAATGAGCAGTTCTTC.